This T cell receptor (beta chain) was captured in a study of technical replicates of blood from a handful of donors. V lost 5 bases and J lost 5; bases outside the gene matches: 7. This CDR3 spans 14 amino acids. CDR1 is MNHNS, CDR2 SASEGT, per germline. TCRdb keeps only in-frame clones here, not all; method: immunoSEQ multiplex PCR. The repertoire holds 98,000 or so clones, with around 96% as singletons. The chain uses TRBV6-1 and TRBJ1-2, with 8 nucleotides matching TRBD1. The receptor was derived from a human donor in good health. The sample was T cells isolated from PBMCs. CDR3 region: CASSTRTGQYGYTF. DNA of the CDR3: TGTGCCAGCAGTACTCGGACAGGGCAATATGGCTACACCTTC.